These 9 T cell receptor beta chains originate from one sample sequenced in a study of T-cell reconstitution after alpha-beta-depleted transplantation in children. Unique molecular identifiers tagged the TCRbeta library. TCRdb fed the PCR reads into MiXCR, producing one record per CDR3 protein. The table lists about 400,000 distinct CDR3 sequences, about 17% of them singletons. Sequences were derived from PBMCs, mostly from graft donor cells, sampled 360 days after TCRalphabeta/CD19-depleted stem cell transplant. The receptors stem from a boy under two years old who had a stem cell transplant for Wiskott-Aldrich syndrome, so the T cells may come from the graft donor.

In this sample, this clonotype turned up many times. The chain has TRBV10-3 and TRBJ2-1; D gene uncertain. This CDR3 spans 16 amino acids. Germline CDR1 ENHRY, CDR2 SYGVKD. Trimming stripped 0 bases from V and 0 bases from J, with 9 bases between. DNA of the CDR3: TGTGCCATCAGTGAGTCGGATCCACCCTCCTACAATGAGCAGTTCTTC. The encoded protein is CAISESDPPSYNEQFF.

The chain joins TRBV12-3 or TRBV12-4 to TRBJ2-7; no clear D gene. V lost 6 bases and J 4 bases, leaving 10 bases between the germline ends. The length of the CDR3 is 12 residues. CDR3 amino acids: CASRLHSYEQYF. The CDR3 nucleotides are TGTGCCAGCAGATTACACTCTTACGAGCAGTACTTC.

Only a few counts were recorded for this clonotype. This chain connects TRBV20-1 to TRBJ2-3; perhaps TRBD1 as D (6 bases). Deletions cut 5 bases from V and 4 bases from J, with 22 bases between. Germline V gene sequence: CDR1 DFQATT, CDR2 SNEGSKA (reference sequence). CDR3 length: 16 amino acids. The CDR3 DNA sequence: TGCAGTGCTGGGGTGGGGGCTATTCTCCCATCAGATACGCAGTATTTT. Residues: CSAGVGAILPSDTQYF.

This clonotype was observed a handful of times. V gene TRBV20-1 combines with J gene TRBJ2-1; D remains ambiguous. Trimming pared 1 base from V and 7 bases from J, leaving 8 bases between. The CDR3 has 12 amino acids. The germline gives CDR1 DFQATT, CDR2 SNEGSKA (reference sequence). In nucleotides, the CDR3 is TGCAGTGCTAGAGGGGGTAGGAATGAGCAGTTCTTC. Its protein is CSARGGRNEQFF.

The chain recombines TRBV7-9 with TRBJ2-5; D may be TRBD1 or TRBD2 (6 bases each). The ends were cut back, 6 bases at V and 2 bases at J, with 13 bases in the middle. This CDR3 has 14 amino acids. CDR1 SEHNR and CDR2 FQNEAQ come from the germline V gene (reference sequence). The CDR3 spells CASSLPGAQETQYF. The CDR3 DNA sequence: TGTGCCAGCAGTTTACCGGGGGCTCAAGAGACCCAGTACTTC.

The chain uses TRBV10-3 and TRBJ2-5, with a possible D match to TRBD2 (7 bases). Trimming left V 5 bases short and J 3 bases short, with 19 bases between. Germline V lookup: CDR1 ENHRY, CDR2 SYGVKD. The CDR3 length is 16 residues. The DNA of the CDR3 is TGTGCCATCAGTCTGGGGGGGCTGGGGGTGAAAGAGACCCAGTACTTC. This codes for CAISLGGLGVKETQYF.

The chain uses TRBV24-1 and TRBJ2-7, with 11 bases aligning to TRBD1. The trim removed 3 bases at V and 1 base at J, leaving 7 bases unmatched. Germline CDR1 reads KGHDR; CDR2 reads SFDVKD. The CDR3 is 17 amino acids. CDR3 residues: CATSDGTGGIGSYEQYF. DNA for the CDR3: TGTGCCACCAGTGATGGGACAGGGGGTATAGGTTCCTACGAGCAGTACTTC.

Here the CDR3 DNA reads TGTGCCACCAGCAGAGATGGCGGGAGCACAGATACGCAGTATTTT. Amino acid sequence: CATSRDGGSTDTQYF. The chain has TRBV15 and TRBJ2-3, with D maybe TRBD2 (5 bases). Germline CDR1 is LNHNV and CDR2 is YYDKDF (reference sequence). Between the trimmed V and J ends, which lost 0 bases and 0 bases, there was a span of 7 bases. The CDR3 contains 15 residues. Complete variable domain (other parts from reference TRBV15 and TRBJ2-3): DAMVIQNPRYQVTQFGKPVTLSCSQTLNHNVMYWYQQKSSQAPKLLFHYYDKDFNNEADTPDNFQSRRPNTSFCFLDIRSPGLGDTAMYLCATSRDGGSTDTQYFGPGTRLTVL.

This chain joins TRBV2 and TRBJ2-2; D is uncertain. Trimming left V 7 bases short and J 0 bases short, with 9 bases between. CDR3 size: 14 residues. Germline V lookup: CDR1 SNHLY, CDR2 FYNNEI. The CDR3 nucleotides read TGTGCCAGCACCGTGCTACCGAACACCGGGGAGCTGTTTTTT. Its protein product is CASTVLPNTGELFF.